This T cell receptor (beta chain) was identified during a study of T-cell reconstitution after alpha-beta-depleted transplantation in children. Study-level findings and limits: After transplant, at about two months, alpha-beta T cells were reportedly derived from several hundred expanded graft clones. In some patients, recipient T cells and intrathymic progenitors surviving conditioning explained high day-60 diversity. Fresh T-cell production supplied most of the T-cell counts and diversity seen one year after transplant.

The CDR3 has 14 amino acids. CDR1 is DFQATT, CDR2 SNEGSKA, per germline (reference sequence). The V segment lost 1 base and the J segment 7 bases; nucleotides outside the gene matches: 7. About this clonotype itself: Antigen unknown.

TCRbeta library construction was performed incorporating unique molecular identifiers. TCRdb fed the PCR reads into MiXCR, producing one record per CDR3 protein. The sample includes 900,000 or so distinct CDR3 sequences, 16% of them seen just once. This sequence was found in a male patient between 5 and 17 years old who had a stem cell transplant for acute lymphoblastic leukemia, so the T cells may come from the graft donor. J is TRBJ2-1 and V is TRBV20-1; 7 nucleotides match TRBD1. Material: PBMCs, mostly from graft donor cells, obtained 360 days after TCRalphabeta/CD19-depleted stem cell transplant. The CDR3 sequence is CSARVQYRGNEQFF. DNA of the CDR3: TGCAGTGCTAGAGTTCAATACAGGGGAAATGAGCAGTTCTTC.